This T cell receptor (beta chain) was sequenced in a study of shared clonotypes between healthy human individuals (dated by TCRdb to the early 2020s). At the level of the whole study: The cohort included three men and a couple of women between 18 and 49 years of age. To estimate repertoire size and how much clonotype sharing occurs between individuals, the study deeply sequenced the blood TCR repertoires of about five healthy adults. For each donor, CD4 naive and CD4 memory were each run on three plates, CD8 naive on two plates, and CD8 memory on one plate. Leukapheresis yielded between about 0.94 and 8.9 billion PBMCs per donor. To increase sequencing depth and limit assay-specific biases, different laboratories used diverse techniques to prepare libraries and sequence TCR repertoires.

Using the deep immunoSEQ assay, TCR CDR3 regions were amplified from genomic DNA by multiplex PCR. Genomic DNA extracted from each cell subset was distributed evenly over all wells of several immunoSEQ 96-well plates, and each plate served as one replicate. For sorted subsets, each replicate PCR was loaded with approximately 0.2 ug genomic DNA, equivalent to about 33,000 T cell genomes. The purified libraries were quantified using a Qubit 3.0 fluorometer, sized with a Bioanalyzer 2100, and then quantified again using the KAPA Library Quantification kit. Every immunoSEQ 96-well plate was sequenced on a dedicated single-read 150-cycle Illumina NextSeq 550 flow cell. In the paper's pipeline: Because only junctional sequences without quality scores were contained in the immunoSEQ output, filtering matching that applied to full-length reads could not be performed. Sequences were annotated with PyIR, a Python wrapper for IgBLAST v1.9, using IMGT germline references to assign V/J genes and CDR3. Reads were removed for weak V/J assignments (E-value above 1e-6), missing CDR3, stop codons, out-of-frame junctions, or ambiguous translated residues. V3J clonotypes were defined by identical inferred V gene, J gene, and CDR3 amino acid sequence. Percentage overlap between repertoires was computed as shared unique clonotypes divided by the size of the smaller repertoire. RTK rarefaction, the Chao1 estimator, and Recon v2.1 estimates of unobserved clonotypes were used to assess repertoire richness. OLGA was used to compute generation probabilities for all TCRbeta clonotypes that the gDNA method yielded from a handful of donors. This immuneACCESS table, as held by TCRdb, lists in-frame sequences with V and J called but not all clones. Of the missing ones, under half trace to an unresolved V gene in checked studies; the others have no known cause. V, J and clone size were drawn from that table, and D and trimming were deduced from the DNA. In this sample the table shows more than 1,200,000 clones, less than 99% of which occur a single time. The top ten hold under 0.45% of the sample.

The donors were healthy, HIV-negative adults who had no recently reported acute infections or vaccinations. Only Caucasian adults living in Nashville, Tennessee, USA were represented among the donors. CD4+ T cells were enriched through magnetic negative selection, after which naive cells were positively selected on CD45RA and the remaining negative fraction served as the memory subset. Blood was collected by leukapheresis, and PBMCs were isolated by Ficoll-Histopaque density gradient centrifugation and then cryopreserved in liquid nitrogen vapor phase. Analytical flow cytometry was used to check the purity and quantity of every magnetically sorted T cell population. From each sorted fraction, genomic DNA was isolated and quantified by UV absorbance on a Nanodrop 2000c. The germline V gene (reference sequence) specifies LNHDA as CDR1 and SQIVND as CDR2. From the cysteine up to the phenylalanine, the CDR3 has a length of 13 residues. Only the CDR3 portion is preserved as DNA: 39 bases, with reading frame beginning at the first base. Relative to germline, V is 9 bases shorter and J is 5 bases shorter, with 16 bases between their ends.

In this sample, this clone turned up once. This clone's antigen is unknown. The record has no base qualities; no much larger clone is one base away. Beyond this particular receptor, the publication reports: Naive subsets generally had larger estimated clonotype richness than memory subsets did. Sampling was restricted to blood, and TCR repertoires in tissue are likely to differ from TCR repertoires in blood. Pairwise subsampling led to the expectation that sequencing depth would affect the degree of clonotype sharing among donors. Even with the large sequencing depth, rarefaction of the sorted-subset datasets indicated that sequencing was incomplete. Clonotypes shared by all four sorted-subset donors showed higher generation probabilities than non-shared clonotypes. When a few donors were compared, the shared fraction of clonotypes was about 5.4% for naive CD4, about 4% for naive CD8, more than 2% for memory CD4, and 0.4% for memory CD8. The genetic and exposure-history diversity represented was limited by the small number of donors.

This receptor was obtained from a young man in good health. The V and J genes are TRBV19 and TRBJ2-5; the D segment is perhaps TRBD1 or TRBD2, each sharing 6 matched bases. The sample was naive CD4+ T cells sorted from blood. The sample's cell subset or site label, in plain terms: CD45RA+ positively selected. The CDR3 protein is CASATGRRETQYF. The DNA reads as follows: TGTGCCAGCGCCACAGGGAGGAGGGAGACCCAGTACTTC.